This entry lists 20 T cell receptor beta chains sequenced from one sample in a study of vaccination effects on CD4 cells after COVID-19. Ahead of sequencing, the ViraFEST assay grew antigen-specific CD4+ T cells using viral peptide pools. After less than twelve days in culture, the CD4+ T cells were isolated. The healthy vaccine recipients, who had no prior SARS-CoV-2 infection, showed negative nucleocapsid antibodies. Which antigens these TCRs recognize remains unknown. Some clones are missing from TCRdb's copy, which holds only in-frame ones; the method was immunoSEQ multiplex PCR. This sample has 30,000 to 45,000 clones, with more than 60% found just once. The sequenced sample was CD4+ T cells from PBMCs cultured with SARS-CoV-2 spike peptides, obtained before COVID-19 vaccination. Receptor source: a human donor who received a COVID-19 vaccine.

The rearrangement joins TRBV29-1 to TRBJ2-7, with D perhaps matching TRBD2 (5 bases). Per germline, CDR1 SQVTM and CDR2 ANQGSEA. V was cut by 7 bases and J by 4 bases, with 17 bases left in between. The CDR3 extends over 13 amino acids. For the CDR3, the DNA is TGCAGCGCCACACGGGGAGCCCGGTACGAGCAGTACTTC. Its translation: CSATRGARYEQYF.

The chain recombines TRBV5-4 with TRBJ1-2; D might be TRBD1 (6 bases). This CDR3 contains 17 residues. The V and J ends lost 4 bases and 4 bases respectively, with 23 bases between them. The V gene's germline CDR1 is SGHNT and CDR2 YYREEE (reference sequence). The CDR3 sequence is CASSPGAGQSAGYGYTF. The CDR3 DNA reads TGTGCCAGCAGCCCCGGCGCCGGACAGAGTGCTGGCTATGGCTACACCTTC.

The CDR3, as DNA: TGTGCCAGCAGTGCCCTCTCCTACGAGCAGTACTTC. This encodes CASSALSYEQYF. The V gene is TRBV28, the J gene TRBJ2-7; no definite D call. The CDR3 is made up of 12 amino acids. CDR1 is MDHEN and CDR2 is SYDVKM in the germline V gene. The V and J ends lost 5 bases and 0 bases respectively, with 5 bases between them.

This chain connects TRBV15 to TRBJ1-1; no clear D gene. The CDR3 covers 17 residues. Germline V gene lookup returns CDR1 LNHNV and CDR2 YYDKDF (reference sequence). V lost 0 bases, J lost 2 bases, and 16 bases lay in between. The CDR3 nucleotides read TGTGCCACCAGCAGAGAAAGCCTCTTTGGGGTTAACACTGAAGCTTTCTTT. Its protein is CATSRESLFGVNTEAFF.

V is TRBV6-2 or TRBV6-3 and J is TRBJ2-7, with 8 bases lining up with TRBD1. Unmatched junction bases numbered 9, after V lost 1 base and J lost 1 base. This CDR3 has 17 residues. Germline CDR1 is MNHEY and CDR2 is SVGEGT. The CDR3 sequence: CASSYLTGTGVSYEQYF. In DNA, the CDR3 is TGTGCCAGCAGTTACTTAACCGGGACAGGAGTTTCCTACGAGCAGTACTTC.

The genes are TRBV2 and TRBJ1-1; no definite D call. Deletions cut 6 bases from V and 4 bases from J, with 12 bases between. Germline loops: CDR1 SNHLY, CDR2 FYNNEI. The CDR3 loop spans 13 amino acids. The CDR3 sequence: CASRATQRTEAFF. The CDR3 DNA follows: TGTGCCAGCAGGGCCACCCAGCGCACTGAAGCTTTCTTT.

There are a few counts of this clone. This chain joins TRBV5-4 and TRBJ2-2; no firm D call. Germline V gene lookup returns CDR1 SGHNT and CDR2 YYREEE (reference sequence). CDR3 length equals 15 residues. V lost 4 bases to trimming and J lost 0 bases, with 10 bases between them. DNA of the CDR3: TGTGCCAGCAGCCGAGAAACGGCGAACACCGGGGAGCTGTTTTTT. Residues: CASSRETANTGELFF.

This chain uses TRBV30 with TRBJ1-5, with D possibly being TRBD1 (6 bases). There are 13 residues in the CDR3. V lost 5 bases, J lost 5 bases, and 13 bases lay in between. The germline V gene encodes CDR1 GTSNPN and CDR2 SVGIG (reference sequence). The CDR3 region has the DNA TGTGCCTGGGGTCAGGGGATCGATCAGCCCCAGCATTTT. Its protein product is CAWGQGIDQPQHF.

This clone was counted only a few times. The chain recombines TRBV27 with TRBJ1-2, with 8 bases lining up with TRBD1. Germline CDR1 is MNHEY and CDR2 is SMNVEV (reference sequence). The ends lost 4 bases at V and 0 bases at J; junction bases unmatched: 4. The length of the CDR3 is 15 residues. CDR3 in amino acids: CASSSLDRANYGYTF. CDR3 DNA: TGTGCCAGCAGTTCCTTGGACAGGGCTAACTATGGCTACACCTTC.

The chain has TRBV28 and TRBJ2-4, with 7 bases identical to TRBD2. Germline CDR1 is MDHEN and CDR2 is SYDVKM. J lost 6 bases, V lost 4 bases, and 18 bases had no gene match. The CDR3 has 18 residues. The CDR3 spells CASSSNPGKRGGVNIQYF. DNA for the CDR3: TGTGCCAGCAGTTCAAACCCCGGGAAGCGGGGTGGGGTAAACATTCAGTACTTC.

CDR3 nucleotide sequence: TGTGCCAGCTCACCGTGGACAGGGGAGTCCTACGAGCAGTACTTC. This translates into CASSPWTGESYEQYF. The gene calls are TRBV18 and TRBJ2-7; TRBD1 matches 9 bases. V dropped 3 bases and J dropped 1; count of bases not matched to a gene: 4. There are 15 residues in the CDR3. Germline CDR1 reads KGHSH; CDR2 reads LQKENI.

The chain combines TRBV7-6 with TRBJ2-6; D is unresolved. The ends were cut back, 0 bases at V and 2 bases at J, with 8 bases in the middle. CDR1 and CDR2 from the germline V gene are SGHVS and FNYEAQ. The CDR3 length is 16 residues. DNA for the CDR3: TGTGCCAGCAGCTTAGCGTATAGGGCTGGGGCCAACGTCCTGACTTTC. As protein: CASSLAYRAGANVLTF.

The chain has TRBV5-1 and TRBJ2-2, with TRBD1 as a possible D gene (5 bases). The CDR3 runs 14 residues. Germline-derived CDR1 and CDR2 are SGHRS and YFSETQ. V was trimmed by 0 bases and J by 5 bases, leaving 8 bases between them. In nucleotides, the CDR3 is TGCGCCAGCAGCTTGGCCAGGGTGACCGGGGAGCTGTTTTTT. Translated, it gives CASSLARVTGELFF.

This chain links TRBV7-9 with TRBJ2-1; D call uncertain. The CDR3 contains 13 residues. V was shortened by 1 base and J by 9 bases, with 10 bases between the two germline ends. Looked up from germline, CDR1 is SEHNR and CDR2 is FQNEAQ (reference sequence). The CDR3: CASSLEVTGEQFF. DNA of the CDR3: TGTGCCAGCAGCTTAGAAGTCACGGGTGAGCAGTTCTTC.

This sequence joins TRBV19 and TRBJ2-5; D is undetermined. V was trimmed by 1 base and J by 5 bases, leaving 8 bases between them. This CDR3 region has 13 residues. Germline V lookup: CDR1 LNHDA, CDR2 SQIVND (reference sequence). The DNA for the CDR3 is TGTGCCAGTAGTATAGGTCTAGGTGAGACCCAGTACTTC. Protein sequence: CASSIGLGETQYF.

This clone was counted a few times. For the CDR3, the DNA is TGTGCCAGCGGACAGGTCAATCAGCCCCAGCATTTT. The encoded protein is CASGQVNQPQHF. The V gene is TRBV6-5, the J gene TRBJ1-5; 7 bases align to TRBD1. Germline V CDR1 and CDR2: MNHEY, SVGAGI. The CDR3 runs 12 residues. The junction had 1 base not matched to a gene; V was cut back by 8 bases and J by 3 bases.

This clone showed up just once. This chain joins TRBV6-5 and TRBJ2-4; perhaps D is TRBD1 or TRBD2 (5 bases each). The CDR3 contains 15 residues. V gave up 6 bases and J gave up 8 bases, with 20 bases separating them. CDR1 and CDR2 from the germline V gene are MNHEY and SVGAGI. The CDR3 DNA reads as TGTGCCAGCAGAGCCTCGGGGCGAACAGAGGACATTCAGTACTTC. This codes for CASRASGRTEDIQYF.

CDR3 in DNA: TGTGCCAGTGGGACCGATAATTCACCCCTCCACTTT. Residues: CASGTDNSPLHF. This chain uses TRBV19 with TRBJ1-6; tentative D call: TRBD1 (5 bases). The ends were cut back, 8 bases at V and 5 bases at J, with 7 bases in the middle. The germline V gene encodes CDR1 LNHDA and CDR2 SQIVND (reference sequence). The CDR3 runs 12 residues.

The rearrangement uses TRBV9 and TRBJ1-3; 10 positions match TRBD1. The CDR3 covers 15 residues. Germline CDR1 is SGDLS and CDR2 is YYNGEE. V lost 4 bases to trimming and J lost 4 bases; unmatched junction nucleotides: 5. The CDR3 loop is CASSKDRGLGNTIYF. The DNA for the CDR3 is TGTGCCAGCAGCAAAGACAGGGGGCTCGGAAACACCATATATTTT.

For the CDR3, the DNA is TGTGCCAGTCCCGGGACGCCCGGCTCCTACGAGCAGTACTTC. Translated: CASPGTPGSYEQYF. The chain joins TRBV19 to TRBJ2-7; D may be TRBD1 or TRBD2 (5 bases each). The CDR3 has 14 residues. The germline CDR1 and CDR2 sequences are LNHDA and SQIVND (reference sequence). Between the trimmed V and J ends, which lost 8 bases and 0 bases, there was a span of 14 bases.